A selection of T cell receptor beta chains follows, all from one sample in a study of T-cell memory formation after mild COVID-19. TCRdb re-called the 5' RACE reads through MiXCR, storing one row per CDR3 protein. The data contain roughly 500,000 distinct CDR3 sequences, roughly 20% of them seen just once; the ten biggest clones take up around 12%. The specimen sequenced was PBMCs or a T cell subset sorted from them (not recorded which). The receptor source for this set is an adult woman who had mild COVID-19 (a few samples of this study predate the infection). Cell type and time point are not known. Each CDR3 is given with its conserved first and last residue. A D gene is named only where the DNA matches it firmly. Clone size is stated in some rows and not others, as once, few, many or a class when expanded.

TRBJ1-1 | many | TRBD1 | TRBV29-1 | TGCAGCGCTGTATCACAGGGGGCCGGAGCTTTCTTT | CSAVSQGAGAFF
TRBJ2-5 | many | TRBD2 | TRBV5-5 | TGTGCCAGCAGCTTGGAACCCGGGAGGCGAGAGACCCAGTACTTC | CASSLEPGRRETQYF
TRBJ2-7 | . | TRBD2 | TRBV30 | TGTGCCTGGAGTGTAATGTCTAGCGGGACCTACGAGCAGTACTTC | CAWSVMSSGTYEQYF
TRBJ2-1 | . | TRBD1 | TRBV24-1 | TGTGCCACCAGTGGGAGGGGACAGGGAGGCAATGAGCAGTTCTTC | CATSGRGQGGNEQFF
TRBJ1-5 | . | TRBD1 | TRBV5-1 | TGCGCCAGCAGCTTCGGACAGGGAGGACAGCCCCAGCATTTT | CASSFGQGGQPQHF
TRBJ2-3 | . | . | TRBV18 | TGTGCCAGCTCACCAATAAGGCTCCTCTCTAGCACAGATACGCAGTATTTT | CASSPIRLLSSTDTQYF
TRBJ2-3 | many | . | TRBV7-2 | TGTGCCAGCAGCTCCGGACAGCCAGATACGCAGTATTTT | CASSSGQPDTQYF
TRBJ1-5 | . | . | TRBV12-3/TRBV12-4 | TGTGCCAGCAGTTTTCTGGCGGTAGGGGCCCCCAATCAGCCCCAGCATTTT | CASSFLAVGAPNQPQHF
TRBJ2-1 | . | TRBD2 | TRBV9 | TGTGCCAGCAGCGTAGGGAGCGGGGGGGCAGGGAGTGAGCAGTTCTTC | CASSVGSGGAGSEQFF
TRBJ1-1 | few | . | TRBV5-1 | TGCGCCAGCAGCGCTCCACCTTTGAACACTGAAGCTTTCTTT | CASSAPPLNTEAFF
TRBJ2-1 | . | TRBD1 | TRBV7-9 | TGTGCCAGCAGCTTGGGTGGGACAGGGTCCGGTGAGCAGTTCTTC | CASSLGGTGSGEQFF
TRBJ1-3 | . | . | TRBV20-1 | TGCAGTGCTAGAGGGGCAGGGACCCACTCTGGAAACACCATATATTTT | CSARGAGTHSGNTIYF
TRBJ2-7 | few | . | TRBV5-1 | TGCGCCAGCAGCTTGCCTTCGACCGAGCAGTACTTC | CASSLPSTEQYF
TRBJ2-3 | . | TRBD2 | TRBV7-9 | TGTGCCAGCAGCTCCTTGGGAGGGGCAGTGGGAGGGCCGGCAGATACGCAGTATTTT | CASSSLGGAVGGPADTQYF
TRBJ2-3 | few | . | TRBV28 | TGTGCCAGCAAAGCTGCTAGCACAGATACGCAGTATTTT | CASKAASTDTQYF
TRBJ2-7 | few | . | TRBV2 | TGTGCCAGCGTGATTCTCTACGAGCAGTACTTC | CASVILYEQYF
TRBJ1-1 | few | . | TRBV7-8 | TGTGCCAGCAGCTCAAGAAAGAGAACCGGGACACACATGAACACTGAAGCTTTCTTT | CASSSRKRTGTHMNTEAFF
TRBJ2-7 | few | TRBD2 | TRBV5-6 | TGTGCCAGCAGCTTGGGGGTAGCGGGAGTTGGCGAGCAGTACTTC | CASSLGVAGVGEQYF
TRBJ2-2 | few | . | TRBV5-4 | TGTGCCAGCAGTCTTCCCTGGCGGGGGCAGGGGATCGGGGAGCTGTTTTTT | CASSLPWRGQGIGELFF
TRBJ2-1 | few | . | TRBV13 | TGTGCCAGCAGCCCCAGAGCACCCTACAATGAGCAGTTCTTC | CASSPRAPYNEQFF
TRBJ2-7 | . | . | TRBV3-1 | TGTGCCAGCAGCCAAAGGAGTGAGCAGTACTTC | CASSQRSEQYF
TRBJ2-7 | . | . | TRBV7-6 | TGTGCCAGCACGTTAAGACCCACTGACTCCTACGAGCAGTACTTC | CASTLRPTDSYEQYF